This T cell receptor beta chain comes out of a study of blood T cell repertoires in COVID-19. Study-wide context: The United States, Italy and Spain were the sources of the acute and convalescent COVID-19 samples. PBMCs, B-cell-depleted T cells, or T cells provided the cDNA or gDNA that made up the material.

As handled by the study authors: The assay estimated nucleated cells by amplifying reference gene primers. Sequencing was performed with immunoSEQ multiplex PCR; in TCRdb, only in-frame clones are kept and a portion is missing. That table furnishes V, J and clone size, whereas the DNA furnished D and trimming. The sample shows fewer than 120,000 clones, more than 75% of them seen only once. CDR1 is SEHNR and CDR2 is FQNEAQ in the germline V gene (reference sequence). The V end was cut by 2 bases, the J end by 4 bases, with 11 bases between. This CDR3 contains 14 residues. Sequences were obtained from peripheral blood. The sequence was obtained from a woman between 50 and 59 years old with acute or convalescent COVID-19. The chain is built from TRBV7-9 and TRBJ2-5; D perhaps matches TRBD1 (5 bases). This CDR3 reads CASSLRSGRETQYF. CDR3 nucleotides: TGTGCCAGCAGCTTAAGGTCAGGGCGAGAGACCCAGTACTTC. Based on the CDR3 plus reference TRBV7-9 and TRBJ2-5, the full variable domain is DTGVSQNPRHKITKRGQNVTFRCDPISEHNRLYWYRQTLGQGPEFLTYFQNEAQLEKSRLLSDRFSAERPKGSFSTLEIQRTEQGDSAMYLCASSLRSGRETQYFGPGTRLLVL.